The clone carrying this T cell receptor beta chain has a single count. Its target is not known. Mismatch repair deficiency was confirmed in all patients, by PCR or immunohistochemistry. TCRs were sequenced from a few patients responding to pembrolizumab. Germline loops: CDR1 GTSNPN, CDR2 SVGIG (reference sequence). The CDR3 has 14 residues. Trimming took off 5 bases at V and 2 bases at J, with 15 bases between the two ends. This record belongs to a study of PD-1 blockade in mismatch repair-deficient tumors. Study-wide background: Enrolled about 2012-2016, patients had progressing, pretreated mismatch repair-deficient cancers of about a dozen types. Broader study findings: Rapid post-treatment expansion, then contraction, generally preceding radiologic response, marked tumor-resident clones.

Measured with immunoSEQ multiplex PCR; TCRdb has only the in-frame clones, and not every one. The sample consists of under 85,000 clones, about 72% of them appearing once. The chain recombines TRBV30 with TRBJ1-1; D perhaps matches TRBD1 (6 bases). The source material was peripheral blood, sampled 2 weeks after starting pembrolizumab. The TCR sequence derives from an adult with mismatch repair-deficient cancer. CDR3 nucleotides: TGTGCCTGGGGCAGAGGGGGGGGTAACACTGAAGCTTTCTTT. It encodes CAWGRGGGNTEAFF.